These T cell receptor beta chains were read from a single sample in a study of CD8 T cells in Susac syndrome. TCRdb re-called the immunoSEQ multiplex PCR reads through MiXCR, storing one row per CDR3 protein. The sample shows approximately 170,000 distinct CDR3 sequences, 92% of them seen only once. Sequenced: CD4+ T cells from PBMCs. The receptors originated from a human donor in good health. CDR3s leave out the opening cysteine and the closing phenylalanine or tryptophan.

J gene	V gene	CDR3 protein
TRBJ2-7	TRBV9	AEVRGRGDEQY
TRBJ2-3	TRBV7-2	ASSPSGPSTDTQY
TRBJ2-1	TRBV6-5	ASLPGTSGYNEQF
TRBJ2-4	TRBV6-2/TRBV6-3	ASSHREGSKNIQY
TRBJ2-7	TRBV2	ASSRSLLYEQY
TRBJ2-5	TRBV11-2	ASSPGQGEELGTQY
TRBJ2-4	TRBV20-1	SASNSGGAGNIQY
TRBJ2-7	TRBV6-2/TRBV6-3	ASSSVNRVRYEQY
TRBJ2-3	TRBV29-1	SGSLTSGSTDTQY
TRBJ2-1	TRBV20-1	SARPPSSYNEQF
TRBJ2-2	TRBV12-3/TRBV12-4	ASSPGSHGELF